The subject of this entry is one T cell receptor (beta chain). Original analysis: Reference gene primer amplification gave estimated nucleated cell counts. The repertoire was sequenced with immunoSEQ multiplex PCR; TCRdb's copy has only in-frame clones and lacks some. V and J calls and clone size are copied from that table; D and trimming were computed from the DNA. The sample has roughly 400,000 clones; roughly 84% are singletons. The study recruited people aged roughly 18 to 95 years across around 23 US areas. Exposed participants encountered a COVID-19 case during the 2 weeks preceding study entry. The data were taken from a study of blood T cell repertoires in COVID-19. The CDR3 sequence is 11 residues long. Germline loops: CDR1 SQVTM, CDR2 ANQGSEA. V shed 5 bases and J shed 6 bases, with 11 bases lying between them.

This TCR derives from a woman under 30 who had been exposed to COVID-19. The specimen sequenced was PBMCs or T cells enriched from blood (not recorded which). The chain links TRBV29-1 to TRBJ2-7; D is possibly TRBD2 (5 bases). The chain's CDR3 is CSVHTEGEQYF. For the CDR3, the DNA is TGCAGCGTTCACACAGAGGGCGAGCAGTACTTC.